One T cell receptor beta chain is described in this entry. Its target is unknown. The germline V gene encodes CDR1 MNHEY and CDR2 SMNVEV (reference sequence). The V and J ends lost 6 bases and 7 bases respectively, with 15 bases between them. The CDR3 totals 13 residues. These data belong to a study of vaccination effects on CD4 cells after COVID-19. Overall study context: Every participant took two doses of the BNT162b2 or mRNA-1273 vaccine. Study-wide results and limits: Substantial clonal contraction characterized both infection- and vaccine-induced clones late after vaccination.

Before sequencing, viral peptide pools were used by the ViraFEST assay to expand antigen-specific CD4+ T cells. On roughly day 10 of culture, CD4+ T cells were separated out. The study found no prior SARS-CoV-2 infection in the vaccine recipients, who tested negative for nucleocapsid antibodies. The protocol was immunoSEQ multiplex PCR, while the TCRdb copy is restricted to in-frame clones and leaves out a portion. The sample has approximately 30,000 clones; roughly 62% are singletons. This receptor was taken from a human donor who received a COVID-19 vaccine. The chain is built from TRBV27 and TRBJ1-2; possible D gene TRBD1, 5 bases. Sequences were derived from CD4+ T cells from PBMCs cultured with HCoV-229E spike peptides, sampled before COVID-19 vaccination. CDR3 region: CASRPPGAPGYTF. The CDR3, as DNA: TGTGCCAGCAGGCCACCTGGGGCCCCTGGCTACACCTTC.